This TCR beta chain was sequenced in a study of T cell responses to AZD1222 COVID-19 vaccine (TCRdb year 2021). Background on the whole study: Because spike-specific TCR depth and breadth did not differ between the two schedules, AZD1222 recipients who got a second dose at roughly 4 weeks were pooled with those who got a second dose at roughly 12 weeks. TCR sequencing was performed for 230 to 250 trial participants, of whom about 200 were given two doses of AZD1222 and some 26 were given two doses of MenACWY control vaccine. Trial participants were enrolled by age into subgroups of 18-55, 56-69 and 70-plus years, and around 150, 29 and 61 TCR-sequenced participants, respectively, were included in these subgroups.

The label giving this sample's time point can be read as: baseline before first vaccination. Vaccinee samples were obtained from the UK trials COV001 and COV002, which included a single-blind randomized controlled phase 2/3 trial of AZD1222 (ChAdOx1 nCoV-19) in healthy adults. Trial participant PBMC samples were collected at day 0 and day 28 after the second dose for TCRbeta chain sequencing. The research as a whole found: Reportedly, close to half of the unique spike-specific TCRs recognized epitopes lying outside the regions that are mutated in the B.1.351 and B.1.1.7 variants. Because no day 14 peak-response samples were available, the repertoires could be characterized only after the peak T cell response. In the small 56-69-year group, the increase in depth fell short of significance, most likely because of low power. Vaccine-associated CD4 TCRs spanned the whole spike protein, with dominant responses in regions 160-218 and 743-854. Conclusions about previously exposed vaccinees were limited because only 5 or 6 AZD1222 recipients were SARS-CoV-2 seropositive at baseline. A significant rise in spike-specific TCR breadth and depth was observed after two AZD1222 doses relative to day 0 and relative to MenACWY recipients. Participants were mostly white British and included more females than males, and it was suggested by the authors that clonal diversity may have been underestimated.

The CDR3 regions of human TCRbeta chains were analyzed by immunosequencing. Processing in the source paper ran as follows. TCRs in the repertoires were compared against a reference library of SARS-CoV-2-specific TCRs that had been generated with the MIRA antigen-specificity platform. Breadth was defined as the fraction of unique TCRs that were SARS-CoV-2-associated. Depth was defined as the fraction of total T cells that were SARS-CoV-2-associated. Using the MIRA data, each spike-specific TCR was assigned both to the spike region to which the TCR was reactive and to a CD4 or CD8 class. Log10-transformed breadth and depth values were compared by one-way ANOVA with Sidak's multiple comparisons tests. TCRdb re-hosts the immuneACCESS table, in-frame sequences only. Its copies lack some clones; in the studies checked, an unresolved V gene accounts for under half of them, and the cause for the rest is not known. V and J calls and clone size are those listed in that table; D and trimming were worked out from the DNA. The sample table shows under 170,000 clones, and around 94% are seen once. Of the sample, roughly 1.2% falls within the top ten clones.

Comment on this clone: Its antigen specificity is not known. Base qualities were left out, and no much larger clone turns up one base away.

V is reduced by 3 bases and J by 1 base, leaving a spacing of 4 bases between them. The CDR3 goes from the cysteine to the phenylalanine over 14 residues. CDR3 DNA is the only sequence kept; it has 42 bases, read in frame from the first base. CDR1 and CDR2 are drawn from the germline V gene: KGHSH, LQKENI. The sequenced sample was peripheral blood, obtained on day 0 of AZD1222 vaccination. The receptor's source is an adult in good health. The chain employs TRBV18 and TRBJ2-6, with the D gene uncertain. The base sequence is TGTGCCAGCTCACCCCAATCTGGGGCCAACGTCCTGACTTTC. It translates as CASSPQSGANVLTF.